This T cell receptor beta chain appears in the sequencing data of a study of blood T cell repertoires in COVID-19. Study background: The study drew acute and convalescent COVID-19 samples from the United States, Italy and Spain. Sources were T cells, B-cell-depleted T cells, or PBMCs; the material itself was cDNA or gDNA.

As processed by the authors: Estimation of nucleated cell counts relied on the amplification of reference gene primers. Measured with immunoSEQ multiplex PCR; TCRdb has only the in-frame clones, and not every one. V and J calls and clone size are as listed in that table; D and trimming were resolved from the DNA. The sample carries some 180,000 clones, roughly 83% recorded once. Germline V gene sequence: CDR1 KGHSH, CDR2 LQKENI. This CDR3 has 14 residues. The V and J ends lost 6 bases and 5 bases respectively, with 13 bases between them. Patients of the Seattle cohort, enrolled during active infection, were followed longitudinally.

The sequenced sample was peripheral blood. The chain recombines TRBV18 with TRBJ1-4; D may be TRBD1 (5 bases). The TCR comes from a woman in her forties with COVID-19, enrolled during active disease. The CDR3 region has the DNA TGTGCCAGCTCCGTCCGGGGACTGAATGAAAAACTGTTTTTT. Translated: CASSVRGLNEKLFF.